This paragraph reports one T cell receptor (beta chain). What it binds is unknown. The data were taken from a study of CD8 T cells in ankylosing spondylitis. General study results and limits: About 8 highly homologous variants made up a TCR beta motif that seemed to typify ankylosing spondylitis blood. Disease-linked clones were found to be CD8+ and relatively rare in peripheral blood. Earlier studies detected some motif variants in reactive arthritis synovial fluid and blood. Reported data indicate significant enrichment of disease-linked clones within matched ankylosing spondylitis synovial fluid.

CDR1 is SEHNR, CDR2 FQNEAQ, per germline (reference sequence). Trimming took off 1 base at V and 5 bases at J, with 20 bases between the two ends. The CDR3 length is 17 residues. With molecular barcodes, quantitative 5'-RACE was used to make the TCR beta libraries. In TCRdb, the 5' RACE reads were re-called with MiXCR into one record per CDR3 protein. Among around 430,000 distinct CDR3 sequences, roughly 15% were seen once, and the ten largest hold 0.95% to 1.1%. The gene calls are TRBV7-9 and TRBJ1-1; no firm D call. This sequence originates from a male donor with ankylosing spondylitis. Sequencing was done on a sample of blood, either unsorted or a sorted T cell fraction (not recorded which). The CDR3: CASSLVSVITVGTEAFF. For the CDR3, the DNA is TGTGCCAGCAGCTTAGTTTCGGTAATAACTGTGGGGACTGAAGCTTTCTTT. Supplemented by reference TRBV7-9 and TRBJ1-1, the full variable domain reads DTGVSQNPRHKITKRGQNVTFRCDPISEHNRLYWYRQTLGQGPEFLTYFQNEAQLEKSRLLSDRFSAERPKGSFSTLEIQRTEQGDSAMYLCASSLVSVITVGTEAFFGQGTRLTVV.